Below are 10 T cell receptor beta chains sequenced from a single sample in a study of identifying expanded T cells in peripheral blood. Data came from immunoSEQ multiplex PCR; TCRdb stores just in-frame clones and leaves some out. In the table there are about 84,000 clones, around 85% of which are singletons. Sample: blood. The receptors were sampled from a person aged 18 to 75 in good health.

The CDR3 loop reads CAISFGTGFSYEQYF. CDR3 sequence (DNA): TGTGCCATCAGTTTCGGGACAGGGTTTTCCTACGAGCAGTACTTC. The V call is TRBV10-3, the J call TRBJ2-7, with 9 bases fitting TRBD1. This CDR3 contains 15 residues. V lost 5 bases and J lost 1; bases outside the gene matches: 6. Germline assignment: CDR1 ENHRY and CDR2 SYGVKD.

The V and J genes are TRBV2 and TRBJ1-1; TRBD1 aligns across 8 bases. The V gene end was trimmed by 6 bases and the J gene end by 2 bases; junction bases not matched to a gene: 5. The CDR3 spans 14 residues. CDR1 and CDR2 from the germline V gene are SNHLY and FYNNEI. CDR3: CASRGTGLNTEAFF. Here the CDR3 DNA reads TGTGCCAGCAGGGGGACAGGATTAAACACTGAAGCTTTCTTT. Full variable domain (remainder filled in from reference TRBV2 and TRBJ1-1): EPEVTQTPSHQVTQMGQEVILRCVPISNHLYFYWYRQILGQKVEFLVSFYNNEISEKSEIFDDQFSVERPDGSNFTLKIRSTKLEDSAMYFCASRGTGLNTEAFFGQGTRLTVV.

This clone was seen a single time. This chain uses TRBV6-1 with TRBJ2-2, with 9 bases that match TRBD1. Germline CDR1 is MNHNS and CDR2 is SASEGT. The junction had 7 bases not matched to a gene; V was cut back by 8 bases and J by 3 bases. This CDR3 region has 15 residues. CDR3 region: CASDTGTGHTGELFF. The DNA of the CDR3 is TGTGCCAGCGACACCGGGACAGGGCACACCGGGGAGCTGTTTTTT.

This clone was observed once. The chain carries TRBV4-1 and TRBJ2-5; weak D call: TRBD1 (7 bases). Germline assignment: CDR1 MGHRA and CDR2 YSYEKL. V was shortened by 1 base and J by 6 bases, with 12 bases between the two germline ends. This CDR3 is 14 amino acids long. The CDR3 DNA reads TGCGCCAGCAGCCAAGGACAGGGAGGAAAGACCCAGTACTTC. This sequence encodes CASSQGQGGKTQYF.

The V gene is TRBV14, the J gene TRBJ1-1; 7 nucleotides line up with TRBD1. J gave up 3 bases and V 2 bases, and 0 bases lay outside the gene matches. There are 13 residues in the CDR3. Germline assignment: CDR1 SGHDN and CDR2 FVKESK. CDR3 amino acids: CASSQQGDTEAFF. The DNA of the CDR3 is TGTGCCAGCAGCCAACAGGGGGACACTGAAGCTTTCTTT.

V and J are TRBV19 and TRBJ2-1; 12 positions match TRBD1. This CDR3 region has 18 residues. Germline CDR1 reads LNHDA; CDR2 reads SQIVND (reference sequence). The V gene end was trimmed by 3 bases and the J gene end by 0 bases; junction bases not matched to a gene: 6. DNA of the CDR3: TGTGCCAGTAGTATTCCGGGACAGGGGGCGAGCTCCTACAATGAGCAGTTCTTC. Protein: CASSIPGQGASSYNEQFF.

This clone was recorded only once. Written as DNA, the CDR3 is TGTGCCAGCAGTTACTCCGGGGCCGCCGAAGCTTTCTTT. This gives the protein CASSYSGAAEAFF. The rearrangement links TRBV6-5 to TRBJ1-1; possible D gene TRBD1, 5 bases. This CDR3 has 13 amino acids. Trimming removed 0 bases at V and 8 bases at J, with 10 bases between. CDR1 MNHEY and CDR2 SVGAGI come from the germline V gene.

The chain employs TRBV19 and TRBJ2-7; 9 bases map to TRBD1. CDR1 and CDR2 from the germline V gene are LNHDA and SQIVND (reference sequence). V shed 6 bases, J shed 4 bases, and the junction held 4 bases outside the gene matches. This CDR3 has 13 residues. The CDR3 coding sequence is TGTGCCAGTAGGGAACAGGGGGCGTACGAGCAGTACTTC. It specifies CASREQGAYEQYF.

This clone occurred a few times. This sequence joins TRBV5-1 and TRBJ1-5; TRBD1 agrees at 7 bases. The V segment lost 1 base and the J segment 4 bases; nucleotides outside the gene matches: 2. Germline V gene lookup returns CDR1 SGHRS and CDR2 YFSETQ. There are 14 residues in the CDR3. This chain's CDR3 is CASSLSGGNQPQHF. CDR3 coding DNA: TGCGCCAGCAGCTTGTCAGGGGGTAATCAGCCCCAGCATTTT.

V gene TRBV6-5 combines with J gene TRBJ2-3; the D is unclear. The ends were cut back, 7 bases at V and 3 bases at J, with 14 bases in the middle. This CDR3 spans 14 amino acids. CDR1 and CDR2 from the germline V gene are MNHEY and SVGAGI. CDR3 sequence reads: CASTIRLPTDTQYF. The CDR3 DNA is TGTGCCAGCACAATTCGGCTACCAACAGATACGCAGTATTTT.